This TCR beta chain was sequenced for a study of cytomegalovirus exposure and HLA in healthy donors. The V end was cut by 6 bases, the J end by 5 bases, with 20 bases between. The CDR3 has 16 residues. Germline loops: CDR1 SGHRS, CDR2 YFSETQ. This clone was counted only a few times. The PCR had 60 Vbeta and 13 Jbeta primers. Clones were read by immunoSEQ multiplex PCR, and TCRdb kept only the in-frame ones, dropping some. The repertoire holds about 87,000 clones, with 7.6% as singletons. The sample was PBMCs. V and J are TRBV5-1 and TRBJ2-2, with D possibly matching TRBD2 (5 bases). This clonotype was obtained from a middle-aged man in good health and CMV-seronegative. CDR3 region: CASNELGIPGTGELFF. The CDR3 DNA is TGCGCCAGCAACGAGCTCGGGATACCTGGGACCGGGGAGCTGTTTTTT.